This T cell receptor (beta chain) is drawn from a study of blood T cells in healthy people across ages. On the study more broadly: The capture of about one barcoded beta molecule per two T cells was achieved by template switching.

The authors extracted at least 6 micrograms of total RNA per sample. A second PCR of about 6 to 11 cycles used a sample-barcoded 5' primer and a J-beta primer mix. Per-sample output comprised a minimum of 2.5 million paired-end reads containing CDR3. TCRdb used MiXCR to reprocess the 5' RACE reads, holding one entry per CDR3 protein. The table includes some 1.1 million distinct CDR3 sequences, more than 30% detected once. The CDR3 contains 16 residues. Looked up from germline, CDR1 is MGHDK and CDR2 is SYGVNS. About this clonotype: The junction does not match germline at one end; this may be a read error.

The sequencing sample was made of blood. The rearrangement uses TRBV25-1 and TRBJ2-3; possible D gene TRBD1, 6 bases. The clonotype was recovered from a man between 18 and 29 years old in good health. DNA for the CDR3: TGTGCCGGCAGTGAAATAGGGGACATCACGGGAGATACGCAGTATTTT. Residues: CAGSEIGDITGDTQYF.